One T cell receptor (beta chain) is described in this entry. The antigen remains unidentified. Amplification used 60 Vbeta primers and 13 Jbeta primers. Method: immunoSEQ multiplex PCR; TCRdb's copy keeps in-frame clones and lacks some. The sample includes approximately 45,000 clones. Germline V gives CDR1 SGHRS, CDR2 YFSETQ. Trimming took 2 bases from V and 0 from J, leaving 9 bases between them. CDR3 length equals 14 residues. The entry originates in a study of cytomegalovirus exposure and HLA in healthy donors. Notes on the study in general: A previous analysis found most TCR beta V segments productive roughly 87% or roughly 30% of the time.

The chain carries TRBV5-1 and TRBJ2-7, with D maybe TRBD2 (6 bases). The sequenced sample was PBMCs. The sequence came from a woman between 40 and 55 years old in good health and CMV-seronegative. The CDR3 loop is CASSFGGSSYEQYF. The CDR3 nucleotides read TGCGCCAGCAGCTTTGGGGGGAGCTCCTACGAGCAGTACTTC.